Listed below are T cell receptor beta chains from one sample, sequenced in a study of T cells in Graves' hyperthyroidism and ophthalmopathy. TCRdb reprocessed the multiplex PCR reads with MiXCR, giving one entry per CDR3 protein. Altogether a few hundred thousand distinct CDR3 sequences are present, over 10% being singletons, with the ten largest covering around a tenth. Sample: blood. The source of these receptors is a woman aged 18-29 years with Graves' hyperthyroidism. Each CDR3 is given with its conserved first and last residue. The D gene is left open where the match is weak. For some rows the clone size is stated as once, few or many, or as a class when expanded; others skip it.

clone_size j_call d_call v_call cdr3_aa cdr3_nt
many TRBJ2-3 NA TRBV27 CASTLNGVYTDTQYF TGTGCCAGCACCCTGAATGGCGTTTACACAGATACGCAGTATTTT
many TRBJ2-7 NA TRBV18 CASSPQSTASSYEQYF TGTGCCAGCTCACCACAGAGTACAGCTAGCTCCTACGAGCAGTACTTC
many TRBJ2-1 NA TRBV27 CASTPGFGGREQFF TGTGCCAGCACCCCAGGGTTTGGAGGACGAGAGCAGTTCTTC
few TRBJ1-3 NA TRBV7-8 CASSLRGVGNTVYF TGTGCCAGCAGCCTCAGGGGTGTCGGCAACACCGTATATTTT
many TRBJ2-5 NA TRBV3-1 CASSLIGRALQETQYF TGTGCCAGCAGCCTCATCGGCCGGGCGCTACAAGAGACCCAGTACTTC
NA TRBJ2-3 NA TRBV10-2 CASSEFSGTDTQYF TGCGCCAGCAGTGAGTTTAGCGGCACAGATACGCAGTATTTT
NA TRBJ1-2 NA TRBV4-1 CASSQFKEAGYGYTF TGCGCCAGCAGCCAGTTTAAGGAGGCAGGCTATGGCTACACCTTC
NA TRBJ1-1 NA TRBV6-1 CASSDSAISSEAFF TGTGCCAGCAGTGACTCAGCAATTTCATCTGAAGCTTTCTTT
NA TRBJ1-1 NA TRBV7-9 CASSLLRTEAFF TGTGCCAGCAGCTTATTGAGGACTGAAGCTTTCTTT
few TRBJ2-3 TRBD1 TRBV6-5 CASSYGDRGTDTQYF TGTGCCAGCAGTTACGGAGACAGGGGCACAGATACGCAGTATTTT
many TRBJ1-5 NA TRBV7-9 CASSRDLQPQHF TGTGCCAGCAGTCGCGACCTCCAGCCCCAGCATTTT